The 19 T cell receptor beta chains listed next were all sequenced from one sample in a study of blood T cell repertoires in COVID-19. The repertoire was sequenced with immunoSEQ multiplex PCR; TCRdb's copy has only in-frame clones and lacks some. The sample shows fewer than 300,000 clones, more than 85% of them seen only once. The sequenced sample was peripheral blood. These TCRs come from a man under 40 with acute or convalescent COVID-19.

This clone was counted once. V is TRBV7-2 and J is TRBJ1-5, with a weak D call TRBD1 (6 bases). This CDR3 has 15 amino acids. Trimming removed 1 base from V and 0 bases from J, with 7 bases in between. Germline V gene data show CDR1 as SGHTA and CDR2 as FQGNSA. The CDR3 nucleotides read TGTGCCAGCAGCTTAGGACAGGATAGCAATCAGCCCCAGCATTTT. Its translation: CASSLGQDSNQPQHF. Full variable domain (rest looked up from reference TRBV7-2 and TRBJ1-5): GAGVSQSPSNKVTEKGKDVELRCDPISGHTALYWYRQSLGQGLEFLIYFQGNSAPDKSGLPSDRFSAERTGGSVSTLTIQRTQQEDSAVYLCASSLGQDSNQPQHFGDGTRLSIL.

This chain uses TRBV5-6 with TRBJ2-1; 7 positions agree with TRBD1. In germline, CDR1 is SGHDT, CDR2 YYEEEE. This CDR3 comprises 15 residues. The J segment lost 9 bases and the V segment lost 0 bases, leaving 9 bases of the junction unmatched. The CDR3 spells CASSLGTGYRGEQFF. The CDR3 DNA follows: TGTGCCAGCAGCTTGGGGACAGGCTACAGGGGTGAGCAGTTCTTC.

This sequence joins TRBV4-1 and TRBJ1-1; TRBD1 aligns across 8 bases. Germline CDR1 and CDR2: MGHRA and YSYEKL. With V trimmed by 4 bases and J by 1 base, 2 bases remained unmatched. The CDR3 is 14 residues long. The CDR3, as DNA: TGCGCCAGCAGCCCTGGACAGGGGAACACTGAAGCTTTCTTT. It specifies CASSPGQGNTEAFF.

The sample holds one count of this clone. The chain has TRBV7-8 and TRBJ2-2; D is perhaps TRBD2 (5 bases). With 7 bases removed from V and 4 bases from J, the gap between germline ends came to 16 bases. Per germline, CDR1 SGHVS and CDR2 FQNEAQ. CDR3 length: 15 residues. The CDR3 is CASNPGYRGTGELFF. DNA of the CDR3: TGTGCCAGCAATCCGGGGTACCGGGGCACCGGGGAGCTGTTTTTT. Drawing the rest from reference TRBV7-8 and TRBJ2-2, the complete variable domain is GAGVSQSPRYKVAKRGQDVALRCDPISGHVSLFWYQQALGQGPEFLTYFQNEAQLDKSGLPSDRFFAERPEGSVSTLKIQRTQQEDSAVYLCASNPGYRGTGELFFGEGSRLTVL.

This clone was observed a single time. The rearrangement links TRBV6-6 to TRBJ1-3; D gene unclear. Per the germline V gene, CDR1 is MNHNY and CDR2 is SVGAGI (reference sequence). The CDR3 length is 14 residues. Between the trimmed V and J ends, which lost 6 bases and 2 bases, there was a span of 11 bases. The CDR3, as DNA: TGTGCCAGCAGCCACCTGGGCCCTGGAAACACCATATATTTT. Its translation: CASSHLGPGNTIYF.

The chain links TRBV7-9 to TRBJ2-4; D unresolved. CDR3 length: 13 residues. Germline lookup yields CDR1 SEHNR and CDR2 FQNEAQ (reference sequence). Deletions cut 2 bases from V and 7 bases from J, with 9 bases between. The CDR3, as DNA: TGTGCCAGCAGCTTAAGAGGTAGTAACATTCAGTACTTC. Translating it yields CASSLRGSNIQYF. Drawing the rest from reference TRBV7-9 and TRBJ2-4, the complete variable domain is DTGVSQNPRHKITKRGQNVTFRCDPISEHNRLYWYRQTLGQGPEFLTYFQNEAQLEKSRLLSDRFSAERPKGSFSTLEIQRTEQGDSAMYLCASSLRGSNIQYFGAGTRLSVL.

CDR3 bases: TGCAGTGCTAGTGAACAGAGTTACGACGAAAAACTGTTTTTT. Its translation: CSASEQSYDEKLFF. The chain employs TRBV20-1 and TRBJ1-4, with unresolved D. The ends were cut back, 3 bases at V and 8 bases at J, with 16 bases in the middle. The CDR3 extends over 14 amino acids. Germline-derived CDR1 and CDR2 are DFQATT and SNEGSKA (reference sequence).

The chain links TRBV4-1 to TRBJ2-7; TRBD2 might be the D (6 bases). The CDR3 covers 15 residues. Germline V gives CDR1 MGHRA, CDR2 YSYEKL. Trimming pared 0 bases from V and 2 bases from J, leaving 11 bases between. CDR3: CASSQDTGETYEQYF. DNA for the CDR3: TGCGCCAGCAGCCAAGACACGGGGGAGACCTACGAGCAGTACTTC.

This clone occurred a few times. The chain links TRBV19 to TRBJ1-5; maybe TRBD1 (5 bases). The CDR3 is made up of 16 amino acids. Trimming removed 8 bases from V and 4 bases from J, with 21 bases in between. Germline CDR1 is LNHDA and CDR2 is SQIVND (reference sequence). CDR3 DNA sequence: TGTGCCAGTCTTAAAGACGGGCAGGGTCGGAATCAGCCCCAGCATTTT. Translating gives CASLKDGQGRNQPQHF.

V and J are TRBV7-9 and TRBJ2-7, with 11 bases fitting TRBD2. With 5 bases clipped from V and 0 bases from J, the junction kept 6 bases outside the gene matches. This CDR3 spans 16 amino acids. Germline CDR1 is SEHNR and CDR2 is FQNEAQ (reference sequence). Written as DNA, the CDR3 is TGTGCCAGCAGCCCAAAACTAGCGGGGGCCTCCTACGAGCAGTACTTC. Its translation is CASSPKLAGASYEQYF.

CDR3 protein: CASSVGPSGSGYEQYF. CDR3 sequence (DNA): TGTGCCAGCAGCGTAGGGCCTAGCGGGAGTGGGTACGAGCAGTACTTC. The chain combines TRBV9 with TRBJ2-7, with TRBD2 identical over 10 bases. The germline CDR1 and CDR2 sequences are SGDLS and YYNGEE. V gave up 0 bases and J gave up 4 bases; unmatched junction bases: 7. The CDR3 consists of 16 residues.

This clone was seen repeatedly, ten times or more. CDR3 nucleotides: TGTGCCAGCAGTCCTTCAGGGGAGTTAGCCAAAAACATTCAGTACTTC. This gives the protein CASSPSGELAKNIQYF. The chain recombines TRBV28 with TRBJ2-4; possible D gene TRBD1, 6 bases. V lost 5 bases to trimming and J lost 0 bases, with 14 bases between them. The CDR3 length is 16 residues. Germline V gives CDR1 MDHEN, CDR2 SYDVKM.

The rearrangement links TRBV5-1 to TRBJ2-2; D gene ambiguous. This CDR3 contains 14 residues. The germline gives CDR1 SGHRS, CDR2 YFSETQ. V was shortened by 5 bases and J by 6 bases, with 14 bases between the two germline ends. CDR3: CASSPPSLAGELFF. CDR3 in DNA: TGCGCCAGCAGTCCCCCTAGTTTGGCCGGGGAGCTGTTTTTT.

This chain uses TRBV28 with TRBJ2-3, with D perhaps matching TRBD1 (5 bases). The V end was cut by 5 bases, the J end by 2 bases, with 14 bases between. The germline gives CDR1 MDHEN, CDR2 SYDVKM. The CDR3 spans 15 residues. This chain's CDR3 is CASSARQTLTDTQYF. As DNA, the CDR3 is TGTGCCAGCAGTGCGCGACAGACCCTCACAGATACGCAGTATTTT.

The rearrangement uses TRBV2 and TRBJ2-7, with TRBD2 matching over 14 bases. The junction had 16 bases not matched to a gene; V was cut back by 6 bases and J by 6 bases. The CDR3 runs to 18 residues. The germline V gene has CDR1 SNHLY and CDR2 FYNNEI. The CDR3 region is CASRPEPGLAGVMAEQYF. CDR3 sequence (DNA): TGTGCCAGCAGACCTGAACCGGGACTAGCGGGAGTGATGGCCGAGCAGTACTTC.

The rearrangement uses TRBV29-1 and TRBJ2-3, with TRBD2 as a possible D gene (6 bases). CDR3 length: 15 amino acids. V lost 3 bases, J lost 7 bases, and 20 bases lay in between. Germline V gives CDR1 SQVTM, CDR2 ANQGSEA. The CDR3 region is CSVELWEARLNTQYF. The CDR3 DNA follows: TGCAGCGTTGAGTTGTGGGAGGCCCGGCTAAATACGCAGTATTTT.

The gene calls are TRBV19 and TRBJ1-1; a weak D match, TRBD1 (5 bases). This CDR3 spans 15 amino acids. Germline-derived CDR1 and CDR2 are LNHDA and SQIVND (reference sequence). V was shortened by 7 bases and J by 0 bases, with 15 bases between the two germline ends. The CDR3 is CASNDRIKMNTEAFF. The CDR3 coding sequence is TGTGCCAGTAATGACAGAATTAAAATGAACACTGAAGCTTTCTTT.

This clone was detected a few times. V usage is TRBV6-6 and J usage is TRBJ1-6; TRBD1 matches at 12 bases. J lost 7 bases, V lost 5 bases, and 9 bases had no gene match. The CDR3 covers 17 residues. The germline gives CDR1 MNHNY, CDR2 SVGAGI (reference sequence). In DNA form, the CDR3 reads TGTGCCAGCAGTCGACCGGGACAGGGGGCGCCGAATTCACCCCTCCACTTT. Translated, it gives CASSRPGQGAPNSPLHF.

The V gene is TRBV7-3, the J gene TRBJ2-3; 9 nucleotides line up with TRBD2. V dropped 6 bases and J dropped 4; count of bases not matched to a gene: 5. Germline CDR1 SGHTA, CDR2 FQGTGA. This CDR3 comprises 14 residues. CDR3 region: CASRREGHADTQYF. The CDR3 DNA follows: TGTGCCAGCAGGCGGGAGGGCCATGCAGATACGCAGTATTTT.